This T cell receptor (beta chain) was sequenced in a study of T cells in localized non-small cell lung cancer. TCRdb's copy holds only in-frame clones and misses some; the assay was immunoSEQ multiplex PCR. This sample has some 78,000 clones, with roughly 81% found just once. The CDR3 covers 14 residues. Between the trimmed V and J ends, which lost 0 bases and 0 bases, there was a span of 5 bases. Per germline, CDR1 SGHDT and CDR2 YYEEEE. The V and J genes are TRBV5-6 and TRBJ2-3, with no clear D. This sample comprised peripheral blood, obtained before any cancer treatment. The source of this sequence is a man aged 40-75 years with stage I lung adenocarcinoma. CDR3 region: CASSLVVSTDTQYF. The CDR3 bases are TGTGCCAGCAGCTTGGTAGTCAGCACAGATACGCAGTATTTT.